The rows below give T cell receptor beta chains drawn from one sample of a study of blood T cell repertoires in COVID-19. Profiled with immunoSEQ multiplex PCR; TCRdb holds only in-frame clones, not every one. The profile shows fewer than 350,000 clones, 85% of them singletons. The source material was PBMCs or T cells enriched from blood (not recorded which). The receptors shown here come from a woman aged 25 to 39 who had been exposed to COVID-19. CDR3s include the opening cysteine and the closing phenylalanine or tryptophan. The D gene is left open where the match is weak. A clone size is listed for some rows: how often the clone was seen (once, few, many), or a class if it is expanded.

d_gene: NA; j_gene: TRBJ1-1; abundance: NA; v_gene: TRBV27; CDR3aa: CASSLRVSTEAFF; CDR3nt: TGTGCCAGCAGTCTGCGGGTTAGCACTGAAGCTTTCTTT
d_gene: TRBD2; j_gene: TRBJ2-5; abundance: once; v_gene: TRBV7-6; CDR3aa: CASSQGLAGVRVYQETQYF; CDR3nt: TGTGCCAGCAGCCAGGGACTAGCGGGGGTCCGTGTTTACCAAGAGACCCAGTACTTC
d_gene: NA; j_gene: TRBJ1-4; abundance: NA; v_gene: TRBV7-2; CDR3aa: CASSPQVNGEKLFF; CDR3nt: TGTGCCAGCAGTCCTCAGGTAAACGGTGAAAAACTGTTTTTT
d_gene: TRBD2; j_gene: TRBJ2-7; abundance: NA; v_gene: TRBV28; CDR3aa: CASSLWGGSPYEQYF; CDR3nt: TGTGCCAGCAGTTTATGGGGGGGGTCCCCCTACGAGCAGTACTTC
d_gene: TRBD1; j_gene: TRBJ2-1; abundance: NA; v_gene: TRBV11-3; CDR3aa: CASSLGGTGVNEQFF; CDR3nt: TGTGCCAGCAGCTTAGGCGGGACAGGGGTCAATGAGCAGTTCTTC
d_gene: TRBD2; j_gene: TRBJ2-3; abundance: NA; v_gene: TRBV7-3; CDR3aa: CASSLTGGRTDTQYF; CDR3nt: TGTGCCAGCAGCTTAACGGGCGGGAGGACAGATACGCAGTATTTT
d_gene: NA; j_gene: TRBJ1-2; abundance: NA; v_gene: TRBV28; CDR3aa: CASSSPLAGGGGYTF; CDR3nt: TGTGCCAGCAGTTCACCCCTTGCCGGGGGAGGAGGCTACACCTTC
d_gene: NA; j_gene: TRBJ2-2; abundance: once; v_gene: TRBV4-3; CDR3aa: CASSQVANTGELFF; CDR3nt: TGCGCCAGCAGCCAAGTAGCTAACACCGGGGAGCTGTTTTTT
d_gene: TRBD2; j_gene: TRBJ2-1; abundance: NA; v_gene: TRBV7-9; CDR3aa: CASSLRLADYNEQFF; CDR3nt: TGTGCCAGCAGCTTAAGACTAGCGGACTACAATGAGCAGTTCTTC
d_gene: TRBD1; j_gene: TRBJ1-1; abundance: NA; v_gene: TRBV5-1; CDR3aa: CASSFKPGTFGQGARNTEAFF; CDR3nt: TGCGCCAGCAGCTTTAAACCAGGCACATTCGGACAGGGGGCGCGAAACACTGAAGCTTTCTTT
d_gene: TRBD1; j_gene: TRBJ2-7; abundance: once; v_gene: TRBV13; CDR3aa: CASGSGTGTYEQYF; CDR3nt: TGTGCCAGCGGCTCCGGGACAGGGACCTACGAGCAGTACTTC
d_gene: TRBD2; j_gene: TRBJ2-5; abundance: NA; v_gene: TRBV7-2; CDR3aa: CASSLGFTSGSQETQYF; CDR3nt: TGTGCCAGCAGCTTAGGGTTCACTAGCGGGAGCCAAGAGACCCAGTACTTC
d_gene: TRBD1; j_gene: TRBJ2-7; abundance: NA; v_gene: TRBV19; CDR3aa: CASSTRSGGANEQYF; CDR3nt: TGTGCCAGTAGTACCCGGTCAGGGGGCGCGAACGAGCAGTACTTC
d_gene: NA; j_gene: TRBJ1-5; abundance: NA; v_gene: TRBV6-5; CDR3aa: CASSYSAVLSNQPQHF; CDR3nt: TGTGCCAGCAGTTACTCGGCGGTTCTTAGCAATCAGCCCCAGCATTTT
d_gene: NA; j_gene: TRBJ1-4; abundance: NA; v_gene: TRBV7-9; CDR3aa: CASSSRGDEKLFF; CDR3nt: TGTGCCAGCAGCTCACGGGGGGATGAAAAACTGTTTTTT
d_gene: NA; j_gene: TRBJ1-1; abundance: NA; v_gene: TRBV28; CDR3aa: CASSLEGQEIGEAFF; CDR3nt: TGTGCCAGCAGTTTGGAGGGGCAGGAGATTGGTGAAGCTTTCTTT
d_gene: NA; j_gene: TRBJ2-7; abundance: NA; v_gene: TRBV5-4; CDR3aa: CASSPTGKQGSEQYF; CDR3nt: TGTGCCAGCAGCCCCACGGGTAAGCAGGGTTCCGAGCAGTACTTC
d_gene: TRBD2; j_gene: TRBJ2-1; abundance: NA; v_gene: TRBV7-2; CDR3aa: CASSLDRTSGVIEQFF; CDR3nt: TGTGCCAGCAGCTTAGACCGGACTAGCGGGGTTATTGAGCAGTTCTTC
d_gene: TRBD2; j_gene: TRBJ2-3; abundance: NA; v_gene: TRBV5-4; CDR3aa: CASRPSGSPDTQYF; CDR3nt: TGTGCCAGCAGACCTAGCGGGAGTCCAGATACGCAGTATTTT
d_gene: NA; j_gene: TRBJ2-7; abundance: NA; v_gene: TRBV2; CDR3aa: CASRGSQGIGNEQYF; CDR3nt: TGTGCCAGCAGGGGGTCCCAGGGAATCGGCAACGAGCAGTACTTC
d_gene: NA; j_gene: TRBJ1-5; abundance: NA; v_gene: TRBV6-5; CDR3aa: CASSYSGGQTNQPQHF; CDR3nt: TGTGCCAGCAGTTACTCAGGTGGGCAGACAAATCAGCCCCAGCATTTT
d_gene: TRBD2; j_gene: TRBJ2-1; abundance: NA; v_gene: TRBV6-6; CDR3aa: CASSPTSGGRGYNEQFF; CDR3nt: TGTGCCAGCAGTCCGACTAGCGGGGGCCGGGGGTACAATGAGCAGTTCTTC
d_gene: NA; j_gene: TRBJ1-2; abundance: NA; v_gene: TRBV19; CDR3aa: CASSMSTGVGYTF; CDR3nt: TGTGCCAGTAGTATGTCGACAGGTGTTGGCTACACCTTC
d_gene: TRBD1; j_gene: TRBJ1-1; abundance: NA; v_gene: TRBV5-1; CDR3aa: CASSIGAGGASTEAFF; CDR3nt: TGCGCCAGCAGCATTGGGGCAGGGGGCGCGAGCACTGAAGCTTTCTTT
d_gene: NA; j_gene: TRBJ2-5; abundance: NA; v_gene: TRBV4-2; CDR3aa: CASSQESPATQYF; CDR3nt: TGTGCCAGCAGCCAAGAAAGCCCCGCGACCCAGTACTTC
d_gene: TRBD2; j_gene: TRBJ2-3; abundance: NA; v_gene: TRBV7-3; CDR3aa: CASSLLAAPGDTQYF; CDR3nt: TGTGCCAGCAGCTTACTAGCGGCACCTGGGGATACGCAGTATTTT
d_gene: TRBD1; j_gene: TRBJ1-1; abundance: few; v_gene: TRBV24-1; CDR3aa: CATSDDRGGGTEAFF; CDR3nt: TGTGCCACCAGTGATGACAGGGGGGGCGGCACTGAAGCTTTCTTT
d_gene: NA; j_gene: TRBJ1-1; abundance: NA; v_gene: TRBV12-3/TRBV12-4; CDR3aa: CASSLRGRAEAFF; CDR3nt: TGTGCCAGCAGTTTGAGGGGGAGGGCTGAAGCTTTCTTT
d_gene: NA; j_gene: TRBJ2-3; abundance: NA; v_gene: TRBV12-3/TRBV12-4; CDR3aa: CASSPQGGITQYF; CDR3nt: TGTGCCAGCAGTCCCCAGGGAGGTATAACGCAGTATTTT
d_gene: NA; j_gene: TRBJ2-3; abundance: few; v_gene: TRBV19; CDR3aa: CASREGSTDTQYF; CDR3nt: TGTGCCAGTAGAGAGGGCAGCACAGATACGCAGTATTTT
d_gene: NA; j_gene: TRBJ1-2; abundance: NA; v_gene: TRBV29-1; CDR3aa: CSVSVDYGYTF; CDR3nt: TGCAGCGTTTCGGTGGACTATGGCTACACCTTC
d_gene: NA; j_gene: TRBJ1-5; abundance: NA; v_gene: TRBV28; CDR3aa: CAASRGGWGQPQHF; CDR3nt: TGTGCCGCGAGCCGCGGAGGTTGGGGTCAGCCCCAGCATTTT
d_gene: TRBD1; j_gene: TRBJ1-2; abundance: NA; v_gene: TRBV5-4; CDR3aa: CARDRRPPNYGYTF; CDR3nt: TGTGCCCGGGACAGGCGCCCCCCTAACTATGGCTACACCTTC
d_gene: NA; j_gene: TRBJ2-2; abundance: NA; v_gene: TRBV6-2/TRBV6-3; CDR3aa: CASSYPTLRRAGELFF; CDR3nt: TGTGCCAGCAGTTACCCGACCCTTAGGAGGGCCGGGGAGCTGTTTTTT
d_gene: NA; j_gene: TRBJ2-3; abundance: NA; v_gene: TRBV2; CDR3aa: CASRASPSTDTQYF; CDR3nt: TGTGCCAGCAGGGCTAGCCCTAGCACAGATACGCAGTATTTT
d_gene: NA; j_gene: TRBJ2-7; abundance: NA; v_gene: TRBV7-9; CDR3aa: CASSLSVGDYEQYF; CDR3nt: TGTGCCAGCAGCTTATCCGTCGGAGATTACGAGCAGTACTTC
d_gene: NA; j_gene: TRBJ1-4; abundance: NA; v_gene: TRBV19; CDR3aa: CASSDLRYRGEKLFF; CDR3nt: TGTGCCAGTTCCGACCTGAGGTATCGGGGTGAAAAACTGTTTTTT
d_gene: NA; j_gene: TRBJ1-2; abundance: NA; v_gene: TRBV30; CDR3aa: CAWSAQINYGYTF; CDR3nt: TGTGCCTGGAGTGCCCAGATAAACTATGGCTACACCTTC
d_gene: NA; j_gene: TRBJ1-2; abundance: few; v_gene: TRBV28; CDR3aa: CASTFADSSNYGYTF; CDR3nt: TGTGCCAGCACCTTCGCGGACAGTTCTAACTATGGCTACACCTTC
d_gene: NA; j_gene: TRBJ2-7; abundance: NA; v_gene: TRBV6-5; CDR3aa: CASSPQGPSYEQYF; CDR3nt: TGTGCCAGCAGTCCCCAGGGGCCCTCCTACGAGCAGTACTTC
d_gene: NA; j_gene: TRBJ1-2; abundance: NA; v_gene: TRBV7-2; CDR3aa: CASSLGREEGYTF; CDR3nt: TGTGCCAGCAGCTTAGGCAGGGAGGAAGGCTACACCTTC
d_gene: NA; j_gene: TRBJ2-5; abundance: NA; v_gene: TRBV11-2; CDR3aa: CASSPYQETQYF; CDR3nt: TGTGCCAGCAGCCCGTACCAAGAGACCCAGTACTTC
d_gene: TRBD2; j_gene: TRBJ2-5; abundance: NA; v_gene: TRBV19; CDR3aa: CATAGGGRGREETQYF; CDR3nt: TGTGCCACCGCGGGTGGTGGTAGAGGGAGGGAAGAGACCCAGTACTTC
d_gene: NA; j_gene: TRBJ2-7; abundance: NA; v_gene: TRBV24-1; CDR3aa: CATSDLVAENYEQYF; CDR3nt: TGTGCCACCAGTGATTTGGTAGCGGAGAATTACGAGCAGTACTTC
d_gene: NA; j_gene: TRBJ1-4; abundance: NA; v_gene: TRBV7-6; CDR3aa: CASSLGPGVFEKLFF; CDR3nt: TGTGCCAGCAGCTTAGGGCCAGGGGTCTTTGAAAAACTGTTTTTT
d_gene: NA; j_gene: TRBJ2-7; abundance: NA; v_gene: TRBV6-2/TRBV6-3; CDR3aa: CASSFPSEPRYF; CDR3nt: TGTGCCAGCAGTTTCCCTAGCGAGCCTAGGTACTTC
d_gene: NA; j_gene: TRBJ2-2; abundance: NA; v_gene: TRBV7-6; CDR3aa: CASSLEGSGGARTGELFF; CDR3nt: TGTGCCAGCAGCTTAGAAGGATCGGGGGGCGCGAGAACCGGGGAGCTGTTTTTT
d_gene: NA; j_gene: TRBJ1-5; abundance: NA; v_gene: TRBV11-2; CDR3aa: CASSVGGRNQPQHF; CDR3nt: TGTGCCAGCAGTGTAGGGGGTAGAAATCAGCCCCAGCATTTT
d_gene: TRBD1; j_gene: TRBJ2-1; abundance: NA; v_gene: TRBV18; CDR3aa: CASSPLNRGNMGEQFF; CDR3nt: TGTGCCAGCTCACCACTAAACAGGGGTAATATGGGTGAGCAGTTCTTC
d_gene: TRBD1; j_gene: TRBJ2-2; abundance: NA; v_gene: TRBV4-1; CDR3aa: CASSPPSRDRIGELFF; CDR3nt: TGCGCCAGCAGTCCCCCGTCCCGGGACAGGATCGGGGAGCTGTTTTTT
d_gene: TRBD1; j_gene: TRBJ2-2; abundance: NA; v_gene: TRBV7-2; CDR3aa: CASITGVVGELFF; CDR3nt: TGTGCCAGCATCACAGGGGTGGTCGGGGAGCTGTTTTTT
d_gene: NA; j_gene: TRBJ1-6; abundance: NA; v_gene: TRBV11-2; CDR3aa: CASSLSLGDYNSPLHF; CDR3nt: TGTGCCAGCAGCTTATCTCTGGGCGACTATAATTCACCCCTCCACTTT
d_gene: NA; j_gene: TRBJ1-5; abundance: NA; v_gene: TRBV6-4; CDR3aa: CASSPADRLKSNQPQHF; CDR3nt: TGTGCCAGCAGTCCCGCCGACAGGTTGAAGAGCAATCAGCCCCAGCATTTT
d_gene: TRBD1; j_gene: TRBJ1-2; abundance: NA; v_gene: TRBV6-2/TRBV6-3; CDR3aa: CASSYSGTGGFNGGYTF; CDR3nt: TGTGCCAGCAGTTACTCCGGGACAGGGGGCTTTAACGGTGGCTACACCTTC
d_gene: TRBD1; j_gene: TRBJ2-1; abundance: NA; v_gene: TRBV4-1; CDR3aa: CASSQGTGVSYNEQFF; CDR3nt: TGCGCCAGCAGCCAAGGTACAGGGGTATCCTACAATGAGCAGTTCTTC
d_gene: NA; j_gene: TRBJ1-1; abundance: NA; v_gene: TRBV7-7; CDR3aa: CASSSTLNTEAFF; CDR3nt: TGTGCTAGCAGCTCAACACTGAACACTGAAGCTTTCTTT
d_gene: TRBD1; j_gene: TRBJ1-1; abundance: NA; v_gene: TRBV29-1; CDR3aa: CSVDRGQNTEAFF; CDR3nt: TGCAGCGTAGACAGGGGGCAGAACACTGAAGCTTTCTTT